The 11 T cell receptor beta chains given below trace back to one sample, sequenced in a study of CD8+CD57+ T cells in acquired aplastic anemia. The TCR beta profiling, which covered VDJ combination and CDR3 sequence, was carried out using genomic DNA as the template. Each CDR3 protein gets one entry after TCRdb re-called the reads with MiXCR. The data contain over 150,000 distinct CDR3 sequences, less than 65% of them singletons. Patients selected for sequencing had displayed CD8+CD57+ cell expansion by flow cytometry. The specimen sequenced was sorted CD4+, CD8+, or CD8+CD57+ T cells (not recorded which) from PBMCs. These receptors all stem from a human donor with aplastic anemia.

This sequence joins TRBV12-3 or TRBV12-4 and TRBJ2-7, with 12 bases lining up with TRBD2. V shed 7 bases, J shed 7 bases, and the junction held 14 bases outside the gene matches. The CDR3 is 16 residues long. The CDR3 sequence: CASTKGLAGPRREQYF. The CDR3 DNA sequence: TGTGCCAGCACCAAGGGACTAGCGGGCCCACGGAGGGAGCAGTACTTC.

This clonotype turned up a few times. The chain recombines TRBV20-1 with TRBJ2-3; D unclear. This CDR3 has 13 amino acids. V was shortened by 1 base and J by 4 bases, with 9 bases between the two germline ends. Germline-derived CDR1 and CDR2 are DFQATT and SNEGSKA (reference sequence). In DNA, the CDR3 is TGCAGTGCTAGAGGTAGGTGGCCAGATACGCAGTATTTT. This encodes CSARGRWPDTQYF.

CDR3 sequence reads: CASSEYGGYEQYF. The CDR3 region has the DNA TGTGCCAGCAGTGAATATGGGGGCTACGAGCAGTACTTC. J is TRBJ2-7 and V is TRBV25-1; either TRBD1 or TRBD2 may supply D (5 bases each). Looked up from germline, CDR1 is MGHDK and CDR2 is SYGVNS. The V end was cut by 0 bases, the J end by 3 bases, with 6 bases between. CDR3 size: 13 residues.

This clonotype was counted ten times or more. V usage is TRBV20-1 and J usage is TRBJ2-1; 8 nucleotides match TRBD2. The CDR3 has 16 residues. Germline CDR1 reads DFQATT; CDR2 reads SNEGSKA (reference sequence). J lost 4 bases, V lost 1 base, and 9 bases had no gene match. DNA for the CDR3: TGCAGTGCTAGAGCCCGGGGGGGCCTTTGGTACAATGAGCAGTTCTTC. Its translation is CSARARGGLWYNEQFF.

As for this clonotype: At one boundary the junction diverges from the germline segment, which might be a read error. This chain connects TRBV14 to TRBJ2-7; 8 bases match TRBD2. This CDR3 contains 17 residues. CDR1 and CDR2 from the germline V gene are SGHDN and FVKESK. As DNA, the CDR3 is TGTGCCAGCAGCCAAGTTCACCTAGCGGGTTTCTCCTACGAGCGGTACTTC. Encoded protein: CASSQVHLAGFSYERYF.

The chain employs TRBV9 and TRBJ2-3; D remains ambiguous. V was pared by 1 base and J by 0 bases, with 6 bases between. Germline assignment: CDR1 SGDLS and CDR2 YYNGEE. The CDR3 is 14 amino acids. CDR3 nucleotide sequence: TGTGCCAGCAGCGTAAAGGCTAGCACAGATACGCAGTATTTT. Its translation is CASSVKASTDTQYF.

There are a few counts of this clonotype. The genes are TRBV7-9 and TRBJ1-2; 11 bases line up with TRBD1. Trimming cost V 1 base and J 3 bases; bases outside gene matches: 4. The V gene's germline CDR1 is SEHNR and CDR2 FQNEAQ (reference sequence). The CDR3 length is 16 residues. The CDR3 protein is CASSLVPGQGDYGYTF. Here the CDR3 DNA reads TGTGCCAGCAGCTTAGTACCGGGACAGGGGGACTATGGCTACACCTTC. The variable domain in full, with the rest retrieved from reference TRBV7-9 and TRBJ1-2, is DTGVSQNPRHKITKRGQNVTFRCDPISEHNRLYWYRQTLGQGPEFLTYFQNEAQLEKSRLLSDRFSAERPKGSFSTLEIQRTEQGDSAMYLCASSLVPGQGDYGYTFGSGTRLTVV.

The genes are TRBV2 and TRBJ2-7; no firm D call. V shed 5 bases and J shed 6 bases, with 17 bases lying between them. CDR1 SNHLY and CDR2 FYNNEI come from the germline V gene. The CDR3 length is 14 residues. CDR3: CASSLFWAFGEQYF. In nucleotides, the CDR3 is TGTGCCAGCAGTTTATTCTGGGCGTTTGGCGAGCAGTACTTC.

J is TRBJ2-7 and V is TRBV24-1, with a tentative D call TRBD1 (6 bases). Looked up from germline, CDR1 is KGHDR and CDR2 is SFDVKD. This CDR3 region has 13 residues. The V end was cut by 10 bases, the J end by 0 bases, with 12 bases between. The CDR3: CATPGHLSYEQYF. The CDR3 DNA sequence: TGTGCCACACCGGGACACCTCTCCTACGAGCAGTACTTC.

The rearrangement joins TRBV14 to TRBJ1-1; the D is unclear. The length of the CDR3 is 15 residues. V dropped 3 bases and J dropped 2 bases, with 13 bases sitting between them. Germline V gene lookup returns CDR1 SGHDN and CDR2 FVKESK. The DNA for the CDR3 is TGTGCCAGCAGCCATATCGGAGGTTCAAACACTGAAGCTTTCTTT. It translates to CASSHIGGSNTEAFF.

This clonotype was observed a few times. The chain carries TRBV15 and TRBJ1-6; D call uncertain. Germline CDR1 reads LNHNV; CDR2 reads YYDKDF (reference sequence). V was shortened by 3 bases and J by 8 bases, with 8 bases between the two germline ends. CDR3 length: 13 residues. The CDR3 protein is CATSRREDSPLHF. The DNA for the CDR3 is TGTGCCACCAGCAGGCGGGAGGATTCACCCCTCCACTTT.